This T cell receptor (beta chain) originates from a study of molecular identifiers for immune sequencing clone quantification. TCRdb analysed the PCR reads with MiXCR anew, one entry per CDR3 protein. The sample records 490,000 or so distinct CDR3 sequences, about a fifth being singletons. Regarding the study as a whole: Sizes of highly expanded clones could be underestimated through identical TCRs sharing a barcode.

As for this clonotype: Its antigen is not identified.

V gave up 5 bases and J gave up 1 base; unmatched junction bases: 9. The CDR3 loop spans 17 amino acids. CDR1 and CDR2 (germline): SGHAT, FQDESV (reference sequence). The material sequenced was naive CD8+ T cells from blood, with Jurkat cell RNA spiked in. This sample's subset: FACS-sorted CD8+CD4-CCR7+CD45RA+ naive T cells. The chain carries TRBV11-1 and TRBJ2-7, with 12 bases lining up with TRBD2. This TCR derives from a human donor in good health. Some libraries in this study had Jurkat cell RNA spiked in. This chain's CDR3 is CASSPGTSGRTSYEQYF. The CDR3 DNA is TGTGCCAGCAGCCCGGGTACTAGCGGGAGGACGTCCTACGAGCAGTACTTC. Variable domain in full (rest from reference TRBV11-1 and TRBJ2-7): EAEVAQSPRYKITEKSQAVAFWCDPISGHATLYWYRQILGQGPELLVQFQDESVVDDSQLPKDRFSAERLKGVDSTLKIQPAELGDSAMYLCASSPGTSGRTSYEQYFGPGTRLTVT.